Listed here are 12 T cell receptor beta chains from one sample, sequenced in a study of blood T cell repertoires in COVID-19. Here immunoSEQ multiplex PCR was the method, and the copy in TCRdb shows in-frame clones only, minus some. The table has roughly 200,000 clones, roughly 86% seen once. The sample consisted of peripheral blood. The receptor source for this set is a woman in her seventies with active or convalescent COVID-19.

The rearrangement links TRBV7-9 to TRBJ2-5; 12 bases align to TRBD2. Germline assignment: CDR1 SEHNR and CDR2 FQNEAQ (reference sequence). The junction had 11 bases not matched to a gene; V was cut back by 1 base and J by 5 bases. This CDR3 has 18 amino acids. The CDR3 DNA follows: TGTGCCAGCAGCTTAGGGACTAGCGGGACCCATGGCAAGGAGACCCAGTACTTC. It translates to CASSLGTSGTHGKETQYF.

The DNA for the CDR3 is TGCAGTGCTAGTCTGGTGAAACGGGATACGCAGTATTTT. Its translation: CSASLVKRDTQYF. The chain combines TRBV20-1 with TRBJ2-3; D call uncertain. Looked up from germline, CDR1 is DFQATT and CDR2 is SNEGSKA (reference sequence). Trimming pared 3 bases from V and 6 bases from J, leaving 13 bases between. This CDR3 comprises 13 residues.

This clone was found a few times. The rearrangement links TRBV28 to TRBJ1-5; the match to TRBD1 covers 7 bases. The V segment lost 7 bases and the J segment 2 bases; nucleotides outside the gene matches: 8. The CDR3 consists of 15 residues. Per the germline V gene, CDR1 is MDHEN and CDR2 is SYDVKM. CDR3 sequence: CASNRRQGRNQPQHF. The CDR3 coding sequence is TGTGCCAGCAATCGCCGACAGGGCCGCAATCAGCCCCAGCATTTT.

Regarding this clone: The germline gene is not matched at one end of the junction; a read error may be the cause. The genes are TRBV4-1 and TRBJ1-4, with a weak D call TRBD1 (6 bases). CDR3 length: 17 amino acids. CDR1 is MGHRA and CDR2 is YSYEKL in the germline V gene. The CDR3 DNA reads TGCGCCAGCAGGCAAGCGGGGAAGGGGGTACGCGATGAAAAACTGTTTTTT. Protein product: CASRQAGKGVRDEKLFF.

This clone has a handful of counts. The chain is built from TRBV29-1 and TRBJ2-5; no reliable D call. V lost 7 bases, J lost 9 bases, and 18 bases lay in between. This CDR3 region has 12 residues. The V gene's germline CDR1 is SQVTM and CDR2 ANQGSEA. The CDR3 bases are TGCAGCGCCGAACTGCAGTTCGACTCCCAGTACTTC. Translating it yields CSAELQFDSQYF.

This chain uses TRBV7-3 with TRBJ2-1, with 9 bases aligning to TRBD2. Germline V CDR1 and CDR2: SGHTA, FQGTGA. The junction had 16 bases not matched to a gene; V was cut back by 5 bases and J by 5 bases. This CDR3 spans 18 amino acids. The DNA of the CDR3 is TGTGCCAGCAGCCCAAGGGCTAGCGGGAAAAGGGGGCACAATGAGCAGTTCTTC. Residues: CASSPRASGKRGHNEQFF.

The V call is TRBV19, the J call TRBJ2-3; 8 bases fit TRBD2. Per the germline V gene, CDR1 is LNHDA and CDR2 is SQIVND (reference sequence). The CDR3 extends over 16 amino acids. Losses at the gene ends were 7 bases for V and 1 base for J; bases not matched to a gene: 10. The CDR3 sequence: CASTGGGVFRTDTQYF. CDR3 in DNA: TGTGCCAGTACCGGGGGGGGAGTTTTTCGCACAGATACGCAGTATTTT.

The gene calls are TRBV9 and TRBJ1-6; D possibly corresponds to TRBD1 (5 bases). This CDR3 is built from 15 residues. Germline assignment: CDR1 SGDLS and CDR2 YYNGEE. V was cut by 3 bases and J by 8 bases, with 15 bases left in between. DNA for the CDR3: TGTGCCAGCAGCGCATCCCCGGGGGGATATTCACCCCTCCACTTT. Translation gives CASSASPGGYSPLHF. The whole variable domain, remainder taken from reference TRBV9 and TRBJ1-6, is DSGVTQTPKHLITATGQRVTLRCSPRSGDLSVYWYQQSLDQGLQFLIQYYNGEERAKGNILERFSAQQFPDLHSELNLSSLELGDSALYFCASSASPGGYSPLHFGNGTRLTVT.

The chain employs TRBV6-5 and TRBJ1-1; D remains ambiguous. There are 15 residues in the CDR3. Germline assignment: CDR1 MNHEY and CDR2 SVGAGI. V was clipped by 6 bases and J by 1 base, with 15 bases between them. This chain's CDR3 is CASRPPFLQNTEAFF. Written as DNA, the CDR3 is TGTGCCAGCAGACCCCCCTTTTTACAGAACACTGAAGCTTTCTTT.

This clone has a handful of counts. The genes are TRBV19 and TRBJ2-5; TRBD1 aligns across 7 bases. The CDR3 covers 13 residues. Trimming removed 4 bases from V and 6 bases from J; junction bases left unmatched: 5. CDR1 is LNHDA, CDR2 SQIVND, per germline (reference sequence). The CDR3 DNA follows: TGTGCCAGTAGTACAAGACAGGGAAAGACCCAGTACTTC. Translation: CASSTRQGKTQYF.

The chain links TRBV28 to TRBJ1-1, with 10 bases aligning to TRBD1. The trim removed 5 bases at V and 3 bases at J, leaving 9 bases unmatched. The germline V gene has CDR1 MDHEN and CDR2 SYDVKM. The length of the CDR3 is 16 residues. CDR3 DNA: TGTGCCAGCAGTGGGGACAGGGGAAGGGGGGACACTGAAGCTTTCTTT. Translated: CASSGDRGRGDTEAFF.

The chain is built from TRBV28 and TRBJ2-2, with 7 bases that match TRBD1. The junction had 9 bases not matched to a gene; V was cut back by 5 bases and J by 3 bases. The CDR3 is 16 amino acids. CDR1 is MDHEN, CDR2 SYDVKM, per germline. For the CDR3, the DNA is TGTGCCAGCAGTAGGTTCGACAGGGTGGACACCGGGGAGCTGTTTTTT. This codes for CASSRFDRVDTGELFF.